This T cell receptor (beta chain) is drawn from a study of blood T cell repertoires in COVID-19. Looking at the study overall: T cells, B-cell-depleted T cells, or PBMCs supplied cDNA or gDNA.

The data were produced by immunoSEQ multiplex PCR, yet TCRdb's version contains in-frame clones alone and is incomplete. Among about 290,000 clones listed, under 90% were seen once. Germline lookup yields CDR1 SNHLY and CDR2 FYNNEI. The CDR3 extends over 13 amino acids. V lost 7 bases to trimming and J lost 0 bases, with 10 bases between them. All enrollees were about 18 to 90 years old and from 25 or so US areas. Participants had their cohort set by participant-reported clinical history. This clonotype was sampled from a woman aged 35 to 49 who had recovered from COVID-19. Sequencing was done on a sample of PBMCs or T cells enriched from blood (not recorded which). The chain is built from TRBV2 and TRBJ2-7, with D possibly being TRBD2 (6 bases). The CDR3 region has the DNA TGTGCCAGCACGCGGGACCACTCCTACGAGCAGTACTTC. The encoded protein is CASTRDHSYEQYF.